This entry lists 21 T cell receptor beta chains sequenced from one sample in a study of T cell responses to AZD1222 COVID-19 vaccine. Repertoires were generated with immunoSEQ multiplex PCR, while TCRdb's copy carries only in-frame clones and drops some. Of around 150,000 clones listed, 84% are singletons. The starting material was peripheral blood, obtained on day 0 of AZD1222 vaccination. The source of these receptors is an adult in good health.

The chain is built from TRBV30 and TRBJ1-6; D is ambiguous. The CDR3 runs to 13 residues. CDR1 is GTSNPN, CDR2 SVGIG, per germline (reference sequence). V was pared by 4 bases and J by 6 bases, with 10 bases between. In DNA, the CDR3 is TGTGCCTGGACACGCCTGGTTAATTCACCCCTCCACTTT. Protein product: CAWTRLVNSPLHF.

In nucleotides, the CDR3 is TGTGCCAGCAGCTTATCCCCCAGGACAAGCTACAATGAGCAGTTCTTC. Its translation: CASSLSPRTSYNEQFF. This rearrangement joins TRBV11-2 to TRBJ2-1, with a possible D match to TRBD1 (5 bases). The CDR3 length is 16 residues. Per the germline V gene, CDR1 is SGHAT and CDR2 is FQNNGV. Trimming stripped 2 bases from V and 3 bases from J, with 14 bases between.

The V call is TRBV10-3, the J call TRBJ1-2; 8 positions agree with TRBD1. The CDR3 runs to 14 residues. Trimming cost V 2 bases and J 3 bases; bases outside gene matches: 2. Germline-derived CDR1 and CDR2 are ENHRY and SYGVKD. CDR3 sequence reads: CAISEGGQDYGYTF. Here the CDR3 DNA reads TGTGCCATCAGTGAGGGGGGACAGGACTATGGCTACACCTTC.

The V call is TRBV2, the J call TRBJ1-1, with D possibly matching TRBD1 (6 bases). Trimming removed 6 bases from V and 7 bases from J, with 18 bases in between. CDR3 size: 14 residues. Germline V gene sequence: CDR1 SNHLY, CDR2 FYNNEI. CDR3 protein: CASRTRGVGVEAFF. The CDR3, as DNA: TGTGCCAGCAGGACAAGGGGGGTCGGAGTTGAAGCTTTCTTT.

The chain carries TRBV3-1 (or the pseudogene TRBV3-2) and TRBJ1-1, with TRBD1 identical over 10 bases. Trimming took 5 bases from V and 6 from J; bases not matched to a gene: 12. CDR3 length: 16 residues. In germline, CDR1 is LGHDT, CDR2 YNNKEL (reference sequence). CDR3 residues: CASSIRDRGARAEAFF. The DNA of the CDR3 is TGTGCCAGCAGCATACGGGACAGGGGCGCGCGGGCTGAAGCTTTCTTT.

This clone was seen a single time. V and J are TRBV6-5 and TRBJ2-5; TRBD1 is a possible D gene (6 bases). The length of the CDR3 is 14 residues. Germline loops: CDR1 MNHEY, CDR2 SVGAGI. V was cut by 6 bases and J by 1 base, with 12 bases left in between. This chain's CDR3 is CASSGGQFQETQYF. The CDR3 DNA follows: TGTGCCAGCAGCGGCGGACAGTTCCAAGAGACCCAGTACTTC.

The genes are TRBV28 and TRBJ1-4, with 7 bases identical to TRBD1. This CDR3 has 15 residues. Germline loops: CDR1 MDHEN, CDR2 SYDVKM. After removal of 6 bases from V and 8 bases from J, the junction contained 12 bases not matched to a gene. As DNA, the CDR3 is TGTGCCAGCAGCAAGAATAAGGGGGCAGGGGAAAAACTGTTTTTT. It specifies CASSKNKGAGEKLFF. The full variable domain, rest sourced from reference TRBV28 and TRBJ1-4, is DVKVTQSSRYLVKRTGEKVFLECVQDMDHENMFWYRQDPGLGLRLIYFSYDVKMKEKGDIPEGYSVSREKKERFSLILESASTNQTSMYLCASSKNKGAGEKLFFGSGTQLSVL.

The CDR3, as DNA: TGTGCCAGCAAAGAAGATGGCGGGAACACCGGGGAGCTGTTTTTT. It specifies CASKEDGGNTGELFF. V gene TRBV6-1 combines with J gene TRBJ2-2; no clear D gene. The CDR3 loop spans 15 amino acids. Looked up from germline, CDR1 is MNHNS and CDR2 is SASEGT. Trimming took off 7 bases at V and 1 base at J, with 13 bases between the two ends.

This clone was observed a handful of times. V usage is TRBV6-5 and J usage is TRBJ2-7; perhaps TRBD2 as D (5 bases). CDR3 length equals 14 residues. CDR1 is MNHEY and CDR2 is SVGAGI in the germline V gene. The V end was cut by 6 bases, the J end by 3 bases, with 15 bases between. CDR3: CASRGEAAHYEQYF. DNA for the CDR3: TGTGCCAGCAGGGGAGAGGCAGCTCACTACGAGCAGTACTTC.

The chain uses TRBV6-5 and TRBJ1-2; TRBD1 matches at 8 bases. This CDR3 comprises 15 residues. Germline trimming cut 8 bases from V and 3 bases from J; bases unmatched to any gene: 11. Per the germline V gene, CDR1 is MNHEY and CDR2 is SVGAGI. CDR3 sequence reads: CASRRLTGGHYGYTF. CDR3 coding DNA: TGTGCCAGCCGCAGATTAACAGGGGGACACTATGGCTACACCTTC.

The chain couples TRBV4-1 to TRBJ2-3; tentatively, D is TRBD1 or TRBD2 (6 bases each). Trimming took off 3 bases at V and 2 bases at J, with 12 bases between the two ends. Germline loops: CDR1 MGHRA, CDR2 YSYEKL. The CDR3 runs 15 residues. CDR3 sequence: CASSQGGVVTDTQYF. CDR3 bases: TGCGCCAGCAGCCAGGGGGGCGTAGTCACAGATACGCAGTATTTT.

The V gene is TRBV25-1, the J gene TRBJ2-3, with D tentatively TRBD1 or TRBD2 (5 bases each). Germline lookup yields CDR1 MGHDK and CDR2 SYGVNS. CDR3 length: 14 residues. Trimming stripped 1 base from V and 3 bases from J, with 8 bases between. CDR3 coding DNA: TGTGCCAGCAGTGAATGGGGCGGGACAGATACGCAGTATTTT. This codes for CASSEWGGTDTQYF. Full variable domain (remainder filled in from reference TRBV25-1 and TRBJ2-3): EADIYQTPRYLVIGTGKKITLECSQTMGHDKMYWYQQDPGMELHLIHYSYGVNSTEKGDLSSESTVSRIRTEHFPLTLESARPSHTSQYLCASSEWGGTDTQYFGPGTRLTVL.

The DNA of the CDR3 is TGTGCCAGCAGCGAACAACGACAGGGAGCTAACTATGGCTACACCTTC. Amino acids: CASSEQRQGANYGYTF. The chain employs TRBV2 and TRBJ1-2; 7 bases line up with TRBD1. Germline assignment: CDR1 SNHLY and CDR2 FYNNEI. The CDR3 is 16 amino acids. The V segment lost 6 bases and the J segment 0 bases; nucleotides outside the gene matches: 10.

This sequence joins TRBV9 and TRBJ2-1; 12 bases agree with TRBD2. Germline CDR1 SGDLS, CDR2 YYNGEE. This CDR3 has 15 amino acids. V lost 4 bases to trimming and J lost 6 bases; unmatched junction nucleotides: 5. The CDR3 DNA sequence: TGTGCCAGCAGCATGACTAGCGGGGGCCTCAATGAGCAGTTCTTC. Its protein product is CASSMTSGGLNEQFF.

The chain has TRBV5-1 and TRBJ2-5; 8 bases map to TRBD1. CDR3 length equals 16 residues. Trimming at V came to 3 bases and at J to 2 bases, leaving 9 bases not matched to a gene. Germline V gene lookup returns CDR1 SGHRS and CDR2 YFSETQ. The DNA for the CDR3 is TGCGCCAGCAGCTATGAGACAGGGGCCCGACAAGAGACCCAGTACTTC. It yields the protein CASSYETGARQETQYF.

The chain couples TRBV6-5 to TRBJ1-6, with 10 bases identical to TRBD1. Trimming took 6 bases from V and 13 from J; bases not matched to a gene: 12. In germline, CDR1 is MNHEY, CDR2 SVGAGI. The CDR3 length is 15 residues. The CDR3 reads CASSFSRDRGSPLHF. DNA for the CDR3: TGTGCCAGCAGCTTTTCACGGGACAGGGGTTCCCCCCTCCACTTT.

The chain is built from TRBV30 and TRBJ1-3, with D uncertain. Germline assignment: CDR1 GTSNPN and CDR2 SVGIG (reference sequence). Trimming took off 4 bases at V and 0 bases at J, with 4 bases between the two ends. CDR3 length: 12 residues. DNA of the CDR3: TGTGCCTGGACATACTCTGGAAACACCATATATTTT. Protein sequence: CAWTYSGNTIYF.

The chain carries TRBV7-9 and TRBJ1-6; D is ambiguous. Germline assignment: CDR1 SEHNR and CDR2 FQNEAQ (reference sequence). The V end lost 2 bases, the J end lost 4 bases, and 9 bases lay between the germline ends. The CDR3 spans 15 residues. The CDR3 protein is CASSLKGSYNSPLHF. CDR3 nucleotide sequence: TGTGCCAGCAGCTTAAAGGGTAGTTATAATTCACCCCTCCACTTT.

CDR3 residues: CAWSDTDTQYF. DNA for the CDR3: TGTGCCTGGAGCGACACAGATACGCAGTATTTT. The chain recombines TRBV30 with TRBJ2-3; D is uncertain. CDR3 length: 11 residues. V was pared by 3 bases and J by 2 bases, with 3 bases between. Germline assignment: CDR1 GTSNPN and CDR2 SVGIG (reference sequence).

This sequence joins TRBV20-1 and TRBJ1-2; the D is unclear. Germline CDR1 is DFQATT and CDR2 is SNEGSKA (reference sequence). The CDR3 loop spans 10 amino acids. Trimming removed 6 bases from V and 8 bases from J, with 10 bases in between. CDR3 sequence (DNA): TGCAGTGCCTTCCCGGGGGGCTACACCTTC. Translated, it gives CSAFPGGYTF.

This clone was observed once. The chain joins TRBV3-1 (or the pseudogene TRBV3-2) to TRBJ2-1, with 8 positions matching TRBD2. The ends lost 4 bases at V and 7 bases at J; junction bases unmatched: 6. Germline lookup yields CDR1 LGHDT and CDR2 YNNKEL (reference sequence). This CDR3 has 14 residues. The CDR3 nucleotides are TGTGCCAGCAGCCTCGGGACTAGACGAAATGAGCAGTTCTTC. Amino acids: CASSLGTRRNEQFF.